The 28 T cell receptor beta chains below were found in one sample sequenced in a study of glioma-infiltrating T cells (dated by TCRdb to the mid-2010s). The instrument was an Illumina MiSeq. TCR alpha and beta CDR3 regions were amplified with the iRepertoire nested amplicon-rescue multiplex PCR (arm-PCR) platform from RNA. Using fastp trimming at Q25 and MiXCR clonotype assembly, TCRdb reanalyzed the public sequencing data and kept in-frame beta chains. A single entry per CDR3 protein holds the most common genes and DNA from its merged rows. Counted in this sample were more than 110,000 distinct CDR3 sequences; about 39% of them appeared once. The ten most abundant clones make up about 18% of the sample. Specimen: glioma tissue, nonneoplastic brain tissue, or PBMCs (not recorded which). The receptor source for this set is a human donor with low-grade glioma or glioblastoma, undergoing nonglioma brain surgery, or in good health (not recorded which).

This clonotype was seen a few times. The chain carries TRBV20-1 and TRBJ2-7; D possibly matches TRBD1 or TRBD2 (5 bases each). Trimming pared 8 bases from V and 0 bases from J, leaving 14 bases between. CDR3 length: 13 amino acids. Germline loops: CDR1 DFQATT, CDR2 SNEGSKA (reference sequence). The CDR3 bases are TGCAGTTACCGGGACCATAGCTCCTACGAGCAGTACTTC. Translated: CSYRDHSSYEQYF.

As to this clonotype: A read error is likely, as this CDR3 ends without the conserved phenylalanine or tryptophan. The chain joins TRBV7-3 to TRBJ2-2; TRBD2 agrees at 10 bases. The CDR3 has 16 residues. The ends lost 4 bases at V and 2 bases at J; junction bases unmatched: 4. Germline values: CDR1 SGHTA, CDR2 FQGTGA. In DNA, the CDR3 is TGTGCCAGCAGCTCCCTAGCGGGAGTCAACACCGGGGAGCTGTTTCTT. The encoded protein is CASSSLAGVNTGELFL.

As concerns this clonotype: The junction shows a germline mismatch at one end, possibly a read error. The rearrangement uses TRBV27 and TRBJ2-1; the D gene is possibly TRBD2 (6 bases). The germline V gene has CDR1 MNHEY and CDR2 SMNVEV (reference sequence). CDR3 length equals 17 residues. CDR3 sequence: CASSLGVSGNSYNEQLF. The DNA of the CDR3 is TGTGCCAGCAGTTTAGGGGTTAGCGGAAACTCCTACAATGAGCAGCTCTTC.

The chain links TRBV7-2 to TRBJ2-3; D is ambiguous. Looked up from germline, CDR1 is SGHTA and CDR2 is FQGNSA. The V gene lost 5 bases and the J gene lost 5 bases, with 11 bases spanning the gap. The CDR3 runs to 13 residues. The CDR3 loop is CASSPDGVDTQYF. The CDR3 nucleotides read TGTGCCAGCAGCCCCGACGGCGTAGATACGCAGTATTTT.

The chain couples TRBV4-1 to TRBJ2-5; 10 nucleotides agree with TRBD2. V dropped 5 bases and J dropped 2; count of bases not matched to a gene: 5. Germline CDR1 reads MGHRA; CDR2 reads YSYEKL. This CDR3 region has 15 residues. The CDR3 spells CASSVAGGSQETQYF. DNA of the CDR3: TGCGCCAGCAGCGTAGCGGGGGGATCACAAGAGACCCAGTACTTC.

This clonotype occurred a few times. The chain uses TRBV4-1 and TRBJ1-4; no clear D gene. With 2 bases removed from V and 7 bases from J, the gap between germline ends came to 8 bases. CDR3 length: 13 amino acids. CDR1 MGHRA and CDR2 YSYEKL come from the germline V gene. CDR3 sequence: CASSQRRVEKLFF. CDR3 sequence (DNA): TGCGCCAGCAGCCAACGGCGCGTTGAAAAACTGTTTTTT.

This clonotype was counted between two and nine times. The V call is TRBV6-5, the J call TRBJ1-2; D not certain. The germline gives CDR1 MNHEY, CDR2 SVGAGI. The length of the CDR3 is 13 residues. The V end was cut by 5 bases, the J end by 4 bases, with 11 bases between. The CDR3 nucleotides are TGTGCCAGCAGTGAATACGGGCTCTATGGCTACACCTTC. It specifies CASSEYGLYGYTF.

This clonotype was picked up a small number of times. The chain carries TRBV4-3 and TRBJ2-2; D ambiguous. There are 13 residues in the CDR3. The germline gives CDR1 LGHNA, CDR2 YSLEER. The V end was cut by 1 base, the J end by 7 bases, with 7 bases between. CDR3 in DNA: TGCGCCAGCAGCCAAGGCCGGTACGGGGAGCTGTTTTTT. Residues: CASSQGRYGELFF.

J is TRBJ1-1 and V is TRBV14, with TRBD1 as a possible D gene (6 bases). The CDR3 consists of 14 residues. CDR1 and CDR2 (germline): SGHDN, FVKESK. V was trimmed by 4 bases and J by 1 base, leaving 10 bases between them. The CDR3 spells CASSPTGWNTEAFF. DNA for the CDR3: TGTGCCAGCAGCCCGACAGGTTGGAACACTGAAGCTTTCTTT.

V and J are TRBV20-1 and TRBJ2-3, with D possibly matching TRBD1 (6 bases). CDR1 and CDR2 from the germline V gene are DFQATT and SNEGSKA (reference sequence). CDR3 length: 12 residues. The CDR3 loop reads CSLRGNTDTQYF. In nucleotides, the CDR3 is TGCAGCCTAAGGGGGAACACAGATACGCAGTATTTT.

Concerning this clonotype: This CDR3 is missing its conserved last phenylalanine or tryptophan, likely due to a read error. The V gene is TRBV6-2 or TRBV6-3, the J gene TRBJ2-1, with TRBD2 matching 7 bases. The junction had 8 bases not matched to a gene; V was cut back by 8 bases and J by 7 bases. This CDR3 is built from 13 residues. Germline V gene data show CDR1 as MNHEY and CDR2 as SVGEGT. This CDR3 is CASVGGGLNEQFL. In nucleotides, the CDR3 is TGTGCCAGCGTGGGCGGGGGTCTGAATGAGCAGTTCCTC.

The rearrangement links TRBV24-1 to TRBJ2-7, with 11 bases that match TRBD2. The V and J ends lost 0 bases and 2 bases, in that order; junction bases with no gene match: 2. This CDR3 contains 16 residues. Germline CDR1 reads KGHDR; CDR2 reads SFDVKD. Here the CDR3 reads CATSDLGTSGTYEQYF. The DNA of the CDR3 is TGTGCCACCAGTGATTTGGGGACTAGCGGAACCTACGAGCAGTACTTC.

This clonotype appeared a few times. The rearrangement links TRBV20-1 to TRBJ2-7, with D maybe TRBD1 (6 bases). There are 15 residues in the CDR3. V was cut by 4 bases and J by 0 bases, with 16 bases left in between. Germline V CDR1 and CDR2: DFQATT, SNEGSKA (reference sequence). DNA of the CDR3: TGCAGTGCTAAAGGACGGACAGCGAGCTCCTACGAGCAGTACTTC. As protein: CSAKGRTASSYEQYF.

The CDR3 loop is CASSASSGTTYEQYF. CDR3 DNA: TGTGCCAGCAGTGCCTCTAGCGGGACAACCTACGAGCAGTACTTC. This rearrangement joins TRBV28 to TRBJ2-7, with 9 bases fitting TRBD2. The junction had 7 bases not matched to a gene; V was cut back by 5 bases and J by 2 bases. The CDR3 sequence is 15 residues long. The germline V gene has CDR1 MDHEN and CDR2 SYDVKM.

This clonotype turned up a few times. J is TRBJ2-7 and V is TRBV5-1; TRBD2 might be the D (7 bases). Trimming removed 3 bases at V and 5 bases at J, with 15 bases between. Germline CDR1 and CDR2: SGHRS and YFSETQ. The CDR3 extends over 14 amino acids. CDR3 nucleotides: TGCGCCAGCAGCTGGGGGGGGCCCTGGGACGAGCAGTACTTC. It is translated as CASSWGGPWDEQYF.

The chain couples TRBV6-2 or TRBV6-3 to TRBJ2-3; 7 bases line up with TRBD2. Germline lookup yields CDR1 MNHEY and CDR2 SVGEGT. The CDR3 sequence is 15 residues long. V gave up 7 bases and J gave up 0 bases; unmatched junction bases: 7. CDR3: CASMVGGSSTDTQYF. CDR3 nucleotide sequence: TGTGCCAGCATGGTCGGGGGGTCTAGCACAGATACGCAGTATTTT.

This clonotype was counted only a few times. V is TRBV10-2 and J is TRBJ1-1; D unclear. Trimming shortened V by 0 bases and J by 6 bases, and 8 bases separated the two germline ends. The CDR3 covers 13 residues. CDR1 and CDR2 (germline): WSHSY, SAAADI. In nucleotides, the CDR3 is TGCGCCAGCAGTGAGTCGGGAGGGCCTGAAGCTTTCTTT. Translating it yields CASSESGGPEAFF.

V gene TRBV27 combines with J gene TRBJ2-3; D remains ambiguous. V was pared by 7 bases and J by 3 bases, with 5 bases between. The CDR3 sequence is 11 residues long. Germline V lookup: CDR1 MNHEY, CDR2 SMNVEV (reference sequence). The CDR3 region has the DNA TGTGCCAGCATCGGTACAGATACGCAGTATTTT. Its translation is CASIGTDTQYF.

This chain joins TRBV7-2 and TRBJ2-2; 9 bases fit TRBD2. Germline values: CDR1 SGHTA, CDR2 FQGNSA. Losses at the gene ends were 2 bases for V and 5 bases for J; bases not matched to a gene: 3. The CDR3 is made up of 15 amino acids. CDR3 in DNA: TGTGCCAGCAGCTTATTGCGGGGGGGGACCGGGGAGCTGTTTTTT. It translates to CASSLLRGGTGELFF.

This rearrangement joins TRBV6-6 to TRBJ1-1, with 9 bases fitting TRBD1. From germline, CDR1 is MNHNY and CDR2 SVGAGI (reference sequence). The CDR3 consists of 19 residues. V lost 3 bases, J lost 0 bases, and 14 bases stayed unmatched. This CDR3 is CASSYYPGTGMKMNTEAFF. CDR3 bases: TGTGCCAGCAGTTATTACCCCGGGACAGGGATGAAAATGAACACTGAAGCTTTCTTT.

This clonotype was detected ten times or more. The gene calls are TRBV6-2 or TRBV6-3 and TRBJ1-1; the D is unclear. Trimming took off 2 bases at V and 5 bases at J, with 3 bases between the two ends. The CDR3 covers 11 residues. Germline V gives CDR1 MNHEY, CDR2 SVGEGT. CDR3 DNA sequence: TGTGCCAGCAGTTACGTAACTGAAGCTTTCTTT. Translation gives CASSYVTEAFF.

This clonotype was seen a single time. One base away lies a much larger clone, so this may be a sequencing read error. This chain uses TRBV10-3 with TRBJ2-3; possibly TRBD2 for D (7 bases). The CDR3 has 16 amino acids. Looked up from germline, CDR1 is ENHRY and CDR2 is SYGVKD. Trimming stripped 10 bases from V and 3 bases from J, with 23 bases between. DNA of the CDR3: TGTGCCAACGGGGGAGGCGGGGGCAAGGAGACAGATACGCAGTATTTT. As protein: CANGGGGGKETDTQYF.

This clonotype was counted a few times. This chain uses TRBV6-1 with TRBJ2-5; TRBD2 might be the D (6 bases). This CDR3 contains 13 residues. V dropped 6 bases and J dropped 5 bases, with 13 bases sitting between them. Germline CDR1 reads MNHNS; CDR2 reads SASEGT. The CDR3 loop reads CASSRGMGETQYF. DNA for the CDR3: TGTGCCAGCAGCCGCGGGATGGGGGAGACCCAGTACTTC.

The chain employs TRBV10-3 and TRBJ1-2; D remains unclear. In germline, CDR1 is ENHRY, CDR2 SYGVKD. Trimming pared 3 bases from V and 8 bases from J, leaving 10 bases between. The CDR3 sequence is 12 residues long. In DNA form, the CDR3 reads TGTGCCATCAGTGAACGAGCTATGGGCTACACCTTC. Amino acid sequence: CAISERAMGYTF.

This clonotype was found once. CDR3 amino acids: CASSLRDISTDTQYF. For the CDR3, the DNA is TGTGCCAGCAGTCTCCGGGACATTAGCACAGATACGCAGTATTTT. The chain links TRBV6-2 or TRBV6-3 to TRBJ2-3, with a possible D match to TRBD1 (6 bases). V was trimmed by 5 bases and J by 0 bases, leaving 12 bases between them. The CDR3 runs to 15 residues. Germline values: CDR1 MNHEY, CDR2 SVGEGT.

The chain links TRBV10-3 to TRBJ2-7, with unresolved D. Trimming cost V 2 bases and J 3 bases, with 5 bases left between them. From germline, CDR1 is ENHRY and CDR2 SYGVKD. CDR3 size: 12 residues. As DNA, the CDR3 is TGTGCCATCAGTGAGGAATACTACGAGCAGTACTTC. Its translation is CAISEEYYEQYF.

The chain links TRBV20-1 to TRBJ1-1; the match to TRBD1 covers 8 bases. Trimming removed 2 bases from V and 11 bases from J; junction bases left unmatched: 7. This CDR3 comprises 12 residues. Germline V CDR1 and CDR2: DFQATT, SNEGSKA (reference sequence). The CDR3 is CSARQGAVGAFF. CDR3 sequence (DNA): TGCAGTGCTAGACAGGGGGCGGTGGGGGCTTTCTTT.

This clonotype was detected a few times. The rearrangement joins TRBV6-1 to TRBJ2-3; 10 nucleotides line up with TRBD2. CDR3 length equals 16 residues. Germline CDR1 reads MNHNS; CDR2 reads SASEGT. After removal of 7 bases from V and 0 bases from J, the junction contained 7 bases not matched to a gene. Written as DNA, the CDR3 is TGTGCCAGCAAACCCACTAGCGGGGTTAGCACAGATACGCAGTATTTT. Its protein is CASKPTSGVSTDTQYF.